A single sample is the source of the 11 T cell receptor beta chains below, sequenced in a study of brain metastases from non-small cell lung cancer. TCRdb's table, derived via immunoSEQ multiplex PCR, lists solely in-frame clones and lacks some. Altogether 3,500 to 4,500 clones are present, roughly nine tenths being singletons, with the ten largest covering roughly 3.2%. Sequences were obtained from primary lung tumor tissue. Receptors were obtained from a donor aged 40 or older with non-small cell lung cancer.

Comments on this clone: Other DNA sequences in the same sample also yield this CDR3. The chain is built from TRBV6-5 and TRBJ2-5, with D perhaps being TRBD1 or TRBD2 (5 bases each). Deletions cut 5 bases from V and 5 bases from J, with 12 bases between. The CDR3 runs 13 residues. Germline V gives CDR1 MNHEY, CDR2 SVGAGI. In nucleotides, the CDR3 is TGTGCCAGCAGTCAGGACGGGGCGGAGACCCAGTACTTC. It is translated as CASSQDGAETQYF.

This clone came up once. This chain uses TRBV6-5 with TRBJ1-4; possibly TRBD1 for D (5 bases). CDR1 and CDR2 from the germline V gene are MNHEY and SVGAGI. The germline V and J ends were trimmed by 5 bases and 7 bases, with 14 bases remaining between them. The CDR3 is 14 amino acids. CDR3 protein: CASSPGGVGEKLFF. DNA of the CDR3: TGTGCCAGCAGTCCGGGGGGTGTGGGTGAAAAACTGTTTTTT.

V gene TRBV6-5 combines with J gene TRBJ1-1; D ambiguous. The CDR3 has 13 residues. The V gene lost 4 bases and the J gene lost 8 bases, with 14 bases spanning the gap. Germline CDR1 is MNHEY and CDR2 is SVGAGI. CDR3 coding DNA: TGTGCCAGCAGTTTACGACAAAACGAAGAAGCTTTCTTT. This codes for CASSLRQNEEAFF.

This clone was found once. This chain uses TRBV19 with TRBJ2-5; D is unresolved. This CDR3 is built from 17 residues. Trimming took 3 bases from V and 6 from J, leaving 23 bases between them. Germline CDR1 and CDR2: LNHDA and SQIVND (reference sequence). The DNA for the CDR3 is TGTGCCAGTAGTATTTGGCCCGATCCGGGCCGGAGAAAGACCCAGTACTTC. Protein sequence: CASSIWPDPGRRKTQYF. The full variable domain, completed using reference TRBV19 and TRBJ2-5, is DGGITQSPKYLFRKEGQNVTLSCEQNLNHDAMYWYRQDPGQGLRLIYYSQIVNDFQKGDIAEGYSVSREKKESFPLTVTSAQKNPTAFYLCASSIWPDPGRRKTQYFGPGTRLLVL.

V and J are TRBV6-5 and TRBJ1-6; 7 bases are a match to TRBD1. The germline CDR1 and CDR2 sequences are MNHEY and SVGAGI. Unmatched junction bases numbered 6, after V lost 4 bases and J lost 6 bases. CDR3 length equals 15 residues. The CDR3 sequence: CASSFLTGSNSPLHF. The CDR3 DNA follows: TGTGCCAGCAGTTTCCTGACAGGGTCTAATTCACCCCTCCACTTT.

This sequence joins TRBV6-5 and TRBJ1-1, with 8 bases aligning to TRBD1. The CDR3 is made up of 15 amino acids. CDR1 MNHEY and CDR2 SVGAGI come from the germline V gene. J lost 6 bases, V lost 3 bases, and 9 bases had no gene match. CDR3 DNA: TGTGCCAGCAGTTATCTAGCAGGGACAGGTCCTGAAGCTTTCTTT. It translates to CASSYLAGTGPEAFF.

CDR3 in DNA: TGTGCCAGCAGTGGTATTGGCGGGAGCTCCTACAATGAGCAGTTCTTC. It translates to CASSGIGGSSYNEQFF. The chain combines TRBV6-4 with TRBJ2-1; 7 bases map to TRBD2. Losses at the gene ends were 4 bases for V and 0 bases for J; bases not matched to a gene: 6. The CDR3 loop spans 16 amino acids. Germline V gene lookup returns CDR1 MRHNA and CDR2 SNTAGT.

The chain joins TRBV7-2 to TRBJ2-2; D may correspond to TRBD1 or TRBD2 (5 bases each). Trimming removed 5 bases from V and 2 bases from J, with 9 bases in between. Germline V lookup: CDR1 SGHTA, CDR2 FQGNSA. CDR3 length: 14 residues. This chain's CDR3 is CASSQGPNTGELFF. Here the CDR3 DNA reads TGTGCCAGCAGCCAGGGACCAAACACCGGGGAGCTGTTTTTT.

V and J are TRBV5-6 and TRBJ2-3; TRBD1 or TRBD2 may be the D gene (6 bases each). The CDR3 is 15 amino acids. V lost 1 base and J 3 bases, leaving 12 bases between the germline ends. Germline V gene data show CDR1 as SGHDT and CDR2 as YYEEEE. The CDR3 DNA reads TGTGCCAGCAGCTTGTACGGGGGCCAAACAGATACGCAGTATTTT. This encodes CASSLYGGQTDTQYF.

The chain carries TRBV6-1 and TRBJ1-2; D uncertain. The CDR3 runs to 10 residues. Trimming removed 2 bases from V and 8 bases from J, with 3 bases in between. Germline V CDR1 and CDR2: MNHNS, SASEGT. The CDR3 bases are TGTGCCAGCAGTGAAATCGGCTACACCTTC. It specifies CASSEIGYTF.

The CDR3 nucleotides read TGCAGTGCCCGGAGGGGGGCTGAAGCTTTCTTT. Encoded protein: CSARRGAEAFF. The chain joins TRBV20-1 to TRBJ1-1; tentative D call: TRBD1 (6 bases). CDR1 is DFQATT, CDR2 SNEGSKA, per germline (reference sequence). This CDR3 is built from 11 residues. Trimming stripped 6 bases from V and 6 bases from J, with 11 bases between.